A single sample gave rise to the 22 T cell receptor beta chains below, sequenced in a study of response to subunit inactivated influenza vaccine. TCRdb re-called the RT-PCR reads with MiXCR, one entry per CDR3 protein. The sample shows 430,000 or so distinct CDR3 sequences, about a tenth of them seen only once. This specimen consisted of PBMCs from blood, obtained 35 to 45 days after vaccination. The receptors here all came from a man aged 45-60 years who received an inactivated influenza vaccine.

V gene TRBV20-1 combines with J gene TRBJ2-7, with 7 positions matching TRBD1. The CDR3 length is 11 residues. The germline V gene encodes CDR1 DFQATT and CDR2 SNEGSKA (reference sequence). V lost 4 bases, J lost 4 bases, and 1 base stayed unmatched. CDR3 bases: TGCAGTGCTAAGACAGGGTACGAGCAGTACTTC. Translated: CSAKTGYEQYF.

This clonotype was picked up a small number of times. This chain links TRBV7-2 with TRBJ2-6; D is ambiguous. CDR1 and CDR2 from the germline V gene are SGHTA and FQGNSA. Between the trimmed V and J ends, which lost 0 bases and 0 bases, there was a span of 6 bases. The CDR3 totals 16 residues. The CDR3 protein is CASSLAPFSGANVLTF. The CDR3 DNA is TGTGCCAGCAGCTTAGCTCCCTTCTCTGGGGCCAACGTCCTGACTTTC. The full variable domain, completed using reference TRBV7-2 and TRBJ2-6, is GAGVSQSPSNKVTEKGKDVELRCDPISGHTALYWYRQSLGQGLEFLIYFQGNSAPDKSGLPSDRFSAERTGGSVSTLTIQRTQQEDSAVYLCASSLAPFSGANVLTFGAGSRLTVL.

This clonotype turned up a few times. The V and J genes are TRBV20-1 and TRBJ2-7; TRBD1 might be the D (5 bases). The germline CDR1 and CDR2 sequences are DFQATT and SNEGSKA (reference sequence). V was trimmed by 5 bases and J by 1 base, leaving 12 bases between them. The CDR3 runs to 13 residues. As DNA, the CDR3 is TGCAGTGCTCCCCCAGGGCGGTCCTACGAGCAGTACTTC. Its translation: CSAPPGRSYEQYF.

The chain is built from TRBV12-3 or TRBV12-4 and TRBJ2-2; D might be TRBD1 or TRBD2, each matching 5 bases. Trimming took 2 bases from V and 2 from J, leaving 12 bases between them. The CDR3 has 16 amino acids. CDR3 sequence (DNA): TGTGCCAGCAGTTTAAGGGGACGGATAAACACCGGGGAGCTGTTTTTT. Its protein product is CASSLRGRINTGELFF.

A few counts support this clonotype. The chain links TRBV7-3 to TRBJ2-1; 10 positions match TRBD2. J lost 4 bases, V lost 2 bases, and 5 bases had no gene match. Germline V gene sequence: CDR1 SGHTA, CDR2 FQGTGA. The CDR3 contains 16 residues. The CDR3 region is CASSLFGTSAYNEQFF. The DNA for the CDR3 is TGTGCCAGCAGCTTATTCGGGACTAGCGCTTACAATGAGCAGTTCTTC.

This clonotype was counted a few times. The J gene is TRBJ1-2, the V gene TRBV7-9; D is perhaps TRBD1 (6 bases). Trimming removed 6 bases from V and 7 bases from J, with 15 bases in between. Germline assignment: CDR1 SEHNR and CDR2 FQNEAQ (reference sequence). The CDR3 extends over 13 amino acids. The CDR3 loop is CASRPTGNGGYTF. The DNA of the CDR3 is TGTGCCAGCAGGCCCACAGGGAATGGTGGCTACACCTTC.

This clonotype was detected a few times. The chain is built from TRBV27 and TRBJ2-1; no reliable D call. V gave up 0 bases and J gave up 2 bases, with 2 bases separating them. CDR3 size: 13 residues. CDR1 is MNHEY, CDR2 SMNVEV, per germline (reference sequence). CDR3 in amino acids: CASSLSTYNEQFF. In DNA form, the CDR3 reads TGTGCCAGCAGTTTATCTACCTACAATGAGCAGTTCTTC.

In its sample, this clonotype was seen many times. The chain links TRBV12-3 or TRBV12-4 to TRBJ2-1, with a weak D call TRBD1 (6 bases). The CDR3 extends over 14 amino acids. Trimming left V 5 bases short and J 2 bases short, with 10 bases between. In DNA form, the CDR3 reads TGTGCCAGCAGTACAGGGTTAACCTACAATGAGCAGTTCTTC. Its protein product is CASSTGLTYNEQFF.

Ten or more counts support this clonotype. The V and J genes are TRBV4-1 and TRBJ2-3; perhaps TRBD2 as D (5 bases). The germline gives CDR1 MGHRA, CDR2 YSYEKL. Trimming left V 1 base short and J 5 bases short, with 19 bases between. This CDR3 spans 17 amino acids. CDR3 sequence: CASSQVTPSTIEDTQYF. The CDR3, as DNA: TGCGCCAGCAGCCAAGTAACCCCTAGCACGATCGAAGATACGCAGTATTTT.

This rearrangement joins TRBV12-3 or TRBV12-4 to TRBJ2-7; maybe TRBD2 (6 bases). The CDR3 contains 15 residues. The germline V and J ends were trimmed by 3 bases and 5 bases, with 17 bases remaining between them. Written as DNA, the CDR3 is TGTGCCAGCAGTTTTTCAGCGGGCATTGTGGACGAGCAGTACTTC. Protein product: CASSFSAGIVDEQYF.

This clonotype has just a few counts. The chain combines TRBV4-3 with TRBJ2-2; D gene unclear. Germline V gene sequence: CDR1 LGHNA, CDR2 YSLEER. V lost 0 bases, J lost 6 bases, and 17 bases lay in between. This CDR3 is built from 17 residues. The CDR3 nucleotides read TGCGCCAGCAGCCAAGATAGTTGGGTAGGAAGGGCCGGGGAGCTGTTTTTT. This sequence encodes CASSQDSWVGRAGELFF.

In its sample, this clonotype was seen many times. The chain is built from TRBV12-3 or TRBV12-4 and TRBJ1-6; 7 bases match TRBD1. After removal of 6 bases from V and 6 bases from J, the junction contained 5 bases not matched to a gene. CDR3 size: 14 residues. The CDR3 loop reads CASSQGQFNSPLHF. The CDR3 nucleotides read TGTGCCAGCAGCCAGGGACAGTTTAATTCACCCCTCCACTTT.

Only a few counts were recorded for this clonotype. V gene TRBV24-1 combines with J gene TRBJ2-3, with D possibly called TRBD1 or TRBD2 (6 bases each). Trimming removed 8 bases from V and 8 bases from J, with 16 bases in between. CDR3 length: 13 amino acids. Looked up from germline, CDR1 is KGHDR and CDR2 is SFDVKD. The CDR3 here is CATNGGPQRTQYF. CDR3 bases: TGTGCCACCAACGGGGGCCCGCAACGTACGCAGTATTTT.

This clonotype was picked up a small number of times. The V and J genes are TRBV20-1 and TRBJ2-2; D unclear. The CDR3 is made up of 17 amino acids. In germline, CDR1 is DFQATT, CDR2 SNEGSKA (reference sequence). Trimming stripped 3 bases from V and 1 base from J, with 18 bases between. CDR3 DNA sequence: TGCAGTGCTAGGTCTGTAAGCTGGCCCCTGAACACCGGGGAGCTGTTTTTT. Its protein product is CSARSVSWPLNTGELFF.

Note on this clonotype: Relative to the germline gene, one junction end is altered; a read error may explain this. CDR3 sequence reads: CACSLGGGDTQYF. CDR3 sequence (DNA): TGTGCCTGCAGCTTAGGGGGGGGAGATACGCAGTATTTT. The chain uses TRBV7-9 and TRBJ2-3; tentative D call: TRBD2 (7 bases). The CDR3 contains 13 residues. Germline CDR1 reads SEHNR; CDR2 reads FQNEAQ (reference sequence). Drawing the rest from reference TRBV7-9 and TRBJ2-3, the complete variable domain is DTGVSQNPRHKITKRGQNVTFRCDPISEHNRLYWYRQTLGQGPEFLTYFQNEAQLEKSRLLSDRFSAERPKGSFSTLEIQRTEQGDSAMYLCACSLGGGDTQYFGPGTRLTVL.

This clonotype appeared a single time. The rearrangement links TRBV28 to TRBJ2-7; the match to TRBD1 covers 8 bases. Germline CDR1 and CDR2: MDHEN and SYDVKM. V lost 6 bases and J lost 6; bases outside the gene matches: 7. This CDR3 region has 13 residues. CDR3 sequence (DNA): TGTGCCAGCAGGGGCCCAGGGGGCTCCGAGCAGTACTTC. Its translation is CASRGPGGSEQYF.

This clonotype was observed at least ten times. J is TRBJ1-1 and V is TRBV5-1; D perhaps matches TRBD1 (6 bases). The CDR3 has 13 residues. V shed 3 bases and J shed 0 bases, with 6 bases lying between them. Germline CDR1 is SGHRS and CDR2 is YFSETQ. CDR3 loop: CASSWTVNTEAFF. The CDR3 bases are TGCGCCAGCAGCTGGACAGTGAACACTGAAGCTTTCTTT.

In its sample, this clonotype was seen many times. CDR3 region: CASSSPSSPLHF. CDR3 coding DNA: TGTGCCAGCAGTTCTCCTAGTTCACCCCTCCACTTT. The rearrangement links TRBV12-3 or TRBV12-4 to TRBJ1-6; D remains ambiguous. Trimming removed 4 bases from V and 9 bases from J, with 7 bases in between. The CDR3 length is 12 residues.

The chain is built from TRBV12-3 or TRBV12-4 and TRBJ2-3, with 10 bases identical to TRBD2. With V trimmed by 6 bases and J by 2 bases, 8 bases remained unmatched. This CDR3 has 16 amino acids. Here the CDR3 reads CASSLRTSGLTDTQYF. The CDR3 DNA sequence: TGTGCCAGCAGCCTCCGGACTAGCGGACTCACAGATACGCAGTATTTT.

In this sample, this clonotype turned up many times. The V gene is TRBV20-1, the J gene TRBJ1-1; a possible D gene is TRBD1 (6 bases). This CDR3 has 14 residues. V shed 3 bases and J shed 3 bases, with 14 bases lying between them. Germline CDR1 DFQATT, CDR2 SNEGSKA (reference sequence). CDR3 amino acids: CSASNRVFHTEAFF. The CDR3 bases are TGCAGTGCTAGTAACAGGGTCTTTCACACTGAAGCTTTCTTT.

The chain links TRBV28 to TRBJ2-5, with D perhaps TRBD1 (5 bases). Germline V gene lookup returns CDR1 MDHEN and CDR2 SYDVKM. CDR3 length equals 14 residues. Trimming took off 10 bases at V and 4 bases at J, with 19 bases between the two ends. CDR3 sequence reads: CATTEILGLETQYF. The CDR3 nucleotides read TGTGCCACGACAGAAATCCTGGGTCTAGAGACCCAGTACTTC.

This clonotype was counted only a few times. V and J are TRBV2 and TRBJ2-7, with D possibly matching TRBD1 (6 bases). Germline V gene sequence: CDR1 SNHLY, CDR2 FYNNEI. The CDR3 has 14 amino acids. The V end was cut by 2 bases, the J end by 2 bases, with 10 bases between. The CDR3 sequence: CASSEPGVAYEQYF. DNA for the CDR3: TGTGCCAGCAGTGAACCAGGGGTGGCCTACGAGCAGTACTTC.